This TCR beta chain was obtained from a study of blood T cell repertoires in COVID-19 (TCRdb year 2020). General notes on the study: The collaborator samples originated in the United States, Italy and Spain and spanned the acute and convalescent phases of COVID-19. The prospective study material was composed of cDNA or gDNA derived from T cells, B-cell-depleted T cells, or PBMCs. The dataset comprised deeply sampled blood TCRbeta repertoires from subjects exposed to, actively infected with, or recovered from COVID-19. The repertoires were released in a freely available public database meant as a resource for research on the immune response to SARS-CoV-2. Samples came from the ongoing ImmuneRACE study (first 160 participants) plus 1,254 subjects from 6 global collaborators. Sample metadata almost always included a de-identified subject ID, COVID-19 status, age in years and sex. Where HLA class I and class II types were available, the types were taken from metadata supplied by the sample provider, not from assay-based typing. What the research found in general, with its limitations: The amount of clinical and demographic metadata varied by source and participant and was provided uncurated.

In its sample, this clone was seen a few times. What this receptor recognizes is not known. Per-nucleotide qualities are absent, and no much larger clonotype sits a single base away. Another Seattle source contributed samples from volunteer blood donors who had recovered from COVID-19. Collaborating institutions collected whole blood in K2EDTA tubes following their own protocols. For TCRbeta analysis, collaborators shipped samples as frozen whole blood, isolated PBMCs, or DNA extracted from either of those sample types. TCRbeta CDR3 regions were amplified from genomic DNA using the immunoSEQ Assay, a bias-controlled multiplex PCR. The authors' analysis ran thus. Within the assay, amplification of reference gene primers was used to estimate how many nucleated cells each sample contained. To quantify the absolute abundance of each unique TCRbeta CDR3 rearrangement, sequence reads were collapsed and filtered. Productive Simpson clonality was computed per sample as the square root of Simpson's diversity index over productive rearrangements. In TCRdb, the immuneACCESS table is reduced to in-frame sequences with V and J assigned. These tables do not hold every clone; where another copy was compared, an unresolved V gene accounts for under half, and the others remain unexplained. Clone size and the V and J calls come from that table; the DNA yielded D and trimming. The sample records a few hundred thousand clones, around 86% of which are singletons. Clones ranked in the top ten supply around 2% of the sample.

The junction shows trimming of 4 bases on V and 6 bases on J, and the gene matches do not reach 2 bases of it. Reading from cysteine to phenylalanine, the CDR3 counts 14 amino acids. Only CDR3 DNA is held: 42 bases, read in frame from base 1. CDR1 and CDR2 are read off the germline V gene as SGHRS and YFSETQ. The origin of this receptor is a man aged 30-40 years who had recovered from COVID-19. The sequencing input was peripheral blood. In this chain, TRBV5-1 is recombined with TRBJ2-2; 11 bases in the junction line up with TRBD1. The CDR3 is CASSPGQGAGELFF. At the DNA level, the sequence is TGCGCCAGCAGCCCGGGACAGGGGGCCGGGGAGCTGTTTTTT.